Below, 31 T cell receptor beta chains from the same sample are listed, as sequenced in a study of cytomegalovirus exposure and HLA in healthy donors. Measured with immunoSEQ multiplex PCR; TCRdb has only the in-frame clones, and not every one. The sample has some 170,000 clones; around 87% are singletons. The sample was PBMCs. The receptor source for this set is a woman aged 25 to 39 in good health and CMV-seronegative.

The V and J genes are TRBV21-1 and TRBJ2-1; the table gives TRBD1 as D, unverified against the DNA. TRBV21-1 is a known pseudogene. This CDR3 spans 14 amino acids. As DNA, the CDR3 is TGTGCCAGCAGCAAATGGCCCCTTTACAATGAGCAGTTCTTC. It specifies CASSKWPLYNEQFF.

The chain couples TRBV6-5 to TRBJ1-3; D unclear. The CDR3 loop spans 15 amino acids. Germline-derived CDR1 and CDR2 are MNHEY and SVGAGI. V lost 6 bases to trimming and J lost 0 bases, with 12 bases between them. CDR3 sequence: CASSQTANSGNTIYF. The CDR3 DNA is TGTGCCAGCAGCCAAACAGCTAACTCTGGAAACACCATATATTTT.

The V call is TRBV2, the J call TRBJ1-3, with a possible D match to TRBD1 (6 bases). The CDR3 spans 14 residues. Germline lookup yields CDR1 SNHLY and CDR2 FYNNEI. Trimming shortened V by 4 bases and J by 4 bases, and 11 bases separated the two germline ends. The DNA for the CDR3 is TGTGCCAGCAGTGCTTACAGGGAGGGAAACACCATATATTTT. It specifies CASSAYREGNTIYF. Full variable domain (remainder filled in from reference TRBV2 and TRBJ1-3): EPEVTQTPSHQVTQMGQEVILRCVPISNHLYFYWYRQILGQKVEFLVSFYNNEISEKSEIFDDQFSVERPDGSNFTLKIRSTKLEDSAMYFCASSAYREGNTIYFGEGSWLTVV.

CDR3 region: CASSLGGTGGSYTF. The CDR3 DNA reads TGTGCCAGCAGCTTAGGGGGGACAGGGGGGAGCTACACCTTC. J is TRBJ1-2 and V is TRBV7-6; 11 bases map to TRBD1. Germline V CDR1 and CDR2: SGHVS, FNYEAQ. With V trimmed by 1 base and J by 9 bases, 4 bases remained unmatched. The CDR3 is 14 residues long. Drawing the rest from reference TRBV7-6 and TRBJ1-2, the complete variable domain is GAGVSQSPRYKVTKRGQDVALRCDPISGHVSLYWYRQALGQGPEFLTYFNYEAQQDKSGLPNDRFSAERPEGSISTLTIQRTEQRDSAMYRCASSLGGTGGSYTFGSGTRLTVV.

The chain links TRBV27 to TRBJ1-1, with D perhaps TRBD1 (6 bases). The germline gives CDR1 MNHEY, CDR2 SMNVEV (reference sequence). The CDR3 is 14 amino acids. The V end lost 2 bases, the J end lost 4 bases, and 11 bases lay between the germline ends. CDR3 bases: TGTGCCAGCAGTTTAAGGGACATCCTCACTGAAGCTTTCTTT. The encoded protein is CASSLRDILTEAFF.

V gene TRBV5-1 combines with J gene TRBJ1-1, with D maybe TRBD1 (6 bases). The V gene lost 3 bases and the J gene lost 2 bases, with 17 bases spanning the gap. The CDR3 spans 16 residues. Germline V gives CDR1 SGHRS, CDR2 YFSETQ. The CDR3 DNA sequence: TGCGCCAGCAGCTCAACAGGGAAACTACCCAACACTGAAGCTTTCTTT. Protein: CASSSTGKLPNTEAFF.

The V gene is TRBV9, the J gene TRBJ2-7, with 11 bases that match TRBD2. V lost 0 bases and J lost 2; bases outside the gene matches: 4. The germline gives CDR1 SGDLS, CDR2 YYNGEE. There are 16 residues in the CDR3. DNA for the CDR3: TGTGCCAGCAGCGTAGGGACTAGCGGGCAAACCTACGAGCAGTACTTC. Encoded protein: CASSVGTSGQTYEQYF.

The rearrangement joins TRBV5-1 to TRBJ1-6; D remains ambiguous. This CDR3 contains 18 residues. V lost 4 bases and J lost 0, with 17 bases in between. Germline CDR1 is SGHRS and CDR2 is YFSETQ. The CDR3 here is CASSLSTPESSYNSPLHF. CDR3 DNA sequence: TGCGCCAGCAGCCTATCTACACCGGAGAGCTCCTATAATTCACCCCTCCACTTT.

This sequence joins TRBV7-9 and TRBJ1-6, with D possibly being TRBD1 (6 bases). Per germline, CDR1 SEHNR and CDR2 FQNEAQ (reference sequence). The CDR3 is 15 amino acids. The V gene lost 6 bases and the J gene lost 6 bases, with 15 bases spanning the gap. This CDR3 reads CASRAQGSSNSPLHF. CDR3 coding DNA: TGTGCCAGCAGAGCACAGGGAAGCTCTAATTCACCCCTCCACTTT.

CDR3 loop: CSVRTLNTEAFF. DNA for the CDR3: TGCAGCGTCCGGACATTGAACACTGAAGCTTTCTTT. The rearrangement joins TRBV29-1 to TRBJ1-1, with a tentative D call TRBD1 (5 bases). V was clipped by 6 bases and J by 0 bases, with 8 bases between them. Germline assignment: CDR1 SQVTM and CDR2 ANQGSEA. The CDR3 is made up of 12 amino acids.

The CDR3 loop is CASSIGDQPQHF. DNA of the CDR3: TGTGCCAGCAGCATAGGGGATCAGCCCCAGCATTTT. The V gene is TRBV5-5, the J gene TRBJ1-5; possibly TRBD1 for D (5 bases). The CDR3 has 12 amino acids. In germline, CDR1 is SGHKS, CDR2 YYEKEE (reference sequence). Trimming took off 4 bases at V and 5 bases at J, with 7 bases between the two ends.

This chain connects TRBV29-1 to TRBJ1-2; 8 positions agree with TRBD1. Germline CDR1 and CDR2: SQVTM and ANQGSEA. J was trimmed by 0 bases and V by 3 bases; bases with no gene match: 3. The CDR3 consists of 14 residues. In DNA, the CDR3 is TGCAGCGTTGAGTTGACAGGGGCTAACTATGGCTACACCTTC. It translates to CSVELTGANYGYTF.

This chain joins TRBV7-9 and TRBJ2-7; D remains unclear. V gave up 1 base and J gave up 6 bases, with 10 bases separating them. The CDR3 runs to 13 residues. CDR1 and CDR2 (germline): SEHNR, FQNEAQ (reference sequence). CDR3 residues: CASSLEPQAEQYF. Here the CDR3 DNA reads TGTGCCAGCAGCTTAGAACCCCAGGCCGAGCAGTACTTC.

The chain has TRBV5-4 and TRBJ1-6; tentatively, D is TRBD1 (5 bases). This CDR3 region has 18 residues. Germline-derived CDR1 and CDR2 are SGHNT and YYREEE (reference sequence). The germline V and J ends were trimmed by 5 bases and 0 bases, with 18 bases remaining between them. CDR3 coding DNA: TGTGCCAGCAGTTCACAGACAGCCCCTAGCTCCTATAATTCACCCCTCCACTTT. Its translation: CASSSQTAPSSYNSPLHF.

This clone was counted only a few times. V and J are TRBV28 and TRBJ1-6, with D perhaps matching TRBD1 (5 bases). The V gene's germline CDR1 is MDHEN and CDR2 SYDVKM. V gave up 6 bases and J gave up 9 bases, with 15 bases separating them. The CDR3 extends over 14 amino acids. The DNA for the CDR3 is TGTGCCAGCAGGCGGGACGGGGGGATTTCACCCCTCCACTTT. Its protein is CASRRDGGISPLHF.

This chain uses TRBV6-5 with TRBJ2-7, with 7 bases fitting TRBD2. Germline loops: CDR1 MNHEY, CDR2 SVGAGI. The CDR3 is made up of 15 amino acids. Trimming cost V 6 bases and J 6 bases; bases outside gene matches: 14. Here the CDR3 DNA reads TGTGCCAGCAGGCCCATACACGGGGGGAACATCGAGCAGTACTTC. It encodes CASRPIHGGNIEQYF.

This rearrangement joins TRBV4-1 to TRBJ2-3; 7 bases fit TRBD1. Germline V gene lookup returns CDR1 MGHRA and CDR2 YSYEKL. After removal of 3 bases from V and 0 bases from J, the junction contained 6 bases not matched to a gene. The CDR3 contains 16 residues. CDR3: CASSHRTGESTDTQYF. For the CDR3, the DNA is TGCGCCAGCAGCCACCGAACAGGGGAAAGCACAGATACGCAGTATTTT.

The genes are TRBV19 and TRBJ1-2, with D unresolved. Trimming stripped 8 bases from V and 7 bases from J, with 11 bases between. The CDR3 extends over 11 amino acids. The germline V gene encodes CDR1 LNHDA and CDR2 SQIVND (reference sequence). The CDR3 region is CASSGAGGYTF. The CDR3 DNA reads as TGTGCCAGTTCCGGAGCGGGTGGCTACACCTTC.

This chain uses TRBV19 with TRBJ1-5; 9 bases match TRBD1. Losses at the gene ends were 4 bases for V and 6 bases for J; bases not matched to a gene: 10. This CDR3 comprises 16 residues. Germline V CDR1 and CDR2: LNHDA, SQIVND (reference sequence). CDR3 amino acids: CASSTRNWDRVQPQHF. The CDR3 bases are TGTGCCAGTAGTACGAGAAATTGGGACAGGGTTCAGCCCCAGCATTTT. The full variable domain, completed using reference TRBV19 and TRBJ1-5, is DGGITQSPKYLFRKEGQNVTLSCEQNLNHDAMYWYRQDPGQGLRLIYYSQIVNDFQKGDIAEGYSVSREKKESFPLTVTSAQKNPTAFYLCASSTRNWDRVQPQHFGDGTRLSIL.

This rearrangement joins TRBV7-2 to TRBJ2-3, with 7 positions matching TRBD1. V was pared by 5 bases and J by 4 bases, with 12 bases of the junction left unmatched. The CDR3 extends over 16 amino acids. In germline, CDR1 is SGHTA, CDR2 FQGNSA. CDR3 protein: CASSLRQGRLPDTQYF. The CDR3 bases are TGTGCCAGCAGCCTCCGACAGGGACGGTTGCCAGATACGCAGTATTTT. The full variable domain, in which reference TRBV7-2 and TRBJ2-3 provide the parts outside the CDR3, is GAGVSQSPSNKVTEKGKDVELRCDPISGHTALYWYRQSLGQGLEFLIYFQGNSAPDKSGLPSDRFSAERTGGSVSTLTIQRTQQEDSAVYLCASSLRQGRLPDTQYFGPGTRLTVL.

The CDR3 DNA follows: TGCGCCAGCAGCTTGGAGGCGCGGGGAACCTCTGGAAACACCATATATTTT. Protein: CASSLEARGTSGNTIYF. The chain uses TRBV5-1 and TRBJ1-3; unclear D gene. CDR1 and CDR2 from the germline V gene are SGHRS and YFSETQ. This CDR3 region has 17 residues. With 0 bases removed from V and 0 bases from J, the gap between germline ends came to 13 bases.

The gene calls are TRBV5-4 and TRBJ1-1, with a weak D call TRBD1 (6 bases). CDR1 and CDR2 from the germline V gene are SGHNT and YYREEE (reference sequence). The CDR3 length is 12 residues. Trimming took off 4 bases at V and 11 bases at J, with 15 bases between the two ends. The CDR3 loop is CASSHPGGAAFF. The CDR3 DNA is TGTGCCAGCAGCCACCCGGGGGGCGCCGCTTTCTTT.

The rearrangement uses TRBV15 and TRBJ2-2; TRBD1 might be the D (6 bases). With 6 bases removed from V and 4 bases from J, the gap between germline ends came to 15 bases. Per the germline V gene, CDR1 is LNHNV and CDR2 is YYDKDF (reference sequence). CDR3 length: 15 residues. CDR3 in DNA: TGTGCCACCAGGAACGACAGGTTCTCCACCGGGGAGCTGTTTTTT. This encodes CATRNDRFSTGELFF.

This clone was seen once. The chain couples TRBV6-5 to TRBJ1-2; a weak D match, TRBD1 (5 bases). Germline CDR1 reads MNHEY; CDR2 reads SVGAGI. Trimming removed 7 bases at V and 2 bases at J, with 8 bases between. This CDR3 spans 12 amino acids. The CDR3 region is CASIDRNYGYTF. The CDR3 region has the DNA TGTGCCAGCATCGACAGAAACTATGGCTACACCTTC.

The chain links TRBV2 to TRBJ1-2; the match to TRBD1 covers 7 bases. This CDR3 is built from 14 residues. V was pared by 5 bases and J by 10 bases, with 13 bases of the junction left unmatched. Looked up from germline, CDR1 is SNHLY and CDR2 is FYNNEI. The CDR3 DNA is TGTGCCAGCAGTACTGGACAGGCTCTTAATAACTACACCTTC. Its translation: CASSTGQALNNYTF. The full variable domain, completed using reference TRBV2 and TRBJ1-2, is EPEVTQTPSHQVTQMGQEVILRCVPISNHLYFYWYRQILGQKVEFLVSFYNNEISEKSEIFDDQFSVERPDGSNFTLKIRSTKLEDSAMYFCASSTGQALNNYTFGSGTRLTVV.

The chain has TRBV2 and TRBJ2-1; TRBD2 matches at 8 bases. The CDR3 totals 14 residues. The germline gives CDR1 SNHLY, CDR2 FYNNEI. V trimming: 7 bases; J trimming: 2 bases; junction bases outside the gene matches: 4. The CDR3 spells CASIGSGAYNEQFF. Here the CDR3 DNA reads TGTGCCAGCATCGGTAGCGGGGCCTACAATGAGCAGTTCTTC.

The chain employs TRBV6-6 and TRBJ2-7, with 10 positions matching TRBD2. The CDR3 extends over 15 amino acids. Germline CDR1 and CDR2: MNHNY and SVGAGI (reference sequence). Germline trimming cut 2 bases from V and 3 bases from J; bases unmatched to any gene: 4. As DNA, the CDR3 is TGTGCCAGCAGTTACGGACTAGCGGCTGTCTACGAGCAGTACTTC. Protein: CASSYGLAAVYEQYF.

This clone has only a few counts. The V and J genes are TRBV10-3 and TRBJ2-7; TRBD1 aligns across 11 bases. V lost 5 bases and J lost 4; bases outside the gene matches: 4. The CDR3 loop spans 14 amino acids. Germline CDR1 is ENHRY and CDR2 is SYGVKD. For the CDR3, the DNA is TGTGCCATCAGTTCCGGGACAGGGGGGTACGAGCAGTACTTC. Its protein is CAISSGTGGYEQYF.

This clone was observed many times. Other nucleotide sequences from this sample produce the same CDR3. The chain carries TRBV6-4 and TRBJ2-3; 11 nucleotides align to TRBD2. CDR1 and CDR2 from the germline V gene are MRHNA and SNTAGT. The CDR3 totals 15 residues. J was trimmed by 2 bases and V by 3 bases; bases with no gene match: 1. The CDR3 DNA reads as TGTGCCAGCAGTGATAGCGGGGGGGCCACAGATACGCAGTATTTT. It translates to CASSDSGGATDTQYF.

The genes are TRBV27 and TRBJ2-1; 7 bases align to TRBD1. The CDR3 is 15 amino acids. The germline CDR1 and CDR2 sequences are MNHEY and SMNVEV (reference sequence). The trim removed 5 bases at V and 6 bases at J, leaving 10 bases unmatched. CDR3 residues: CASSPRQGRSNEQFF. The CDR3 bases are TGTGCCAGCAGTCCGCGACAGGGAAGGAGCAATGAGCAGTTCTTC.

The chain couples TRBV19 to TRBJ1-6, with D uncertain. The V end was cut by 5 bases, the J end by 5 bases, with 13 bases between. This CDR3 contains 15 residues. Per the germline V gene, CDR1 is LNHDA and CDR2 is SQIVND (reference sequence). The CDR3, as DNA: TGTGCCAGTAGTCTCGGGCGGCGGGATAATTCACCCCTCCACTTT. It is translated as CASSLGRRDNSPLHF.